These T cell receptor beta chains were read from a single sample in a study of T cell responses to AZD1222 COVID-19 vaccine. Here immunoSEQ multiplex PCR was the method, and the copy in TCRdb shows in-frame clones only, minus some. The data show roughly 83,000 clones, about 84% seen once. The sample in question was peripheral blood, obtained on day 0 of AZD1222 vaccination. Receptor source: an adult in good health. Each CDR3 is given with its conserved first and last residue. D genes are given only for firm matches. Clone sizes are given selectively: once, few, many, or a class where the clone is expanded.

.	.	TRBV12-3/TRBV12-4	TRBJ1-2	CASSLAMRWGYTF	TGTGCCAGCAGTTTAGCGATGCGTTGGGGCTACACCTTC
TRBD1	.	TRBV28	TRBJ1-2	CASSLRTGVGFGYGYTF	TGTGCCAGCAGCCTTCGGACAGGGGTAGGTTTCGGCTATGGCTACACCTTC
.	.	TRBV27	TRBJ1-2	CASRRIGTTPNYGYTF	TGTGCCAGCAGGAGAATTGGGACAACTCCTAACTATGGCTACACCTTC
TRBD2	.	TRBV10-3	TRBJ2-2	CAISEGGDTGELFF	TGTGCCATCAGTGAGGGGGGGGACACCGGGGAGCTGTTTTTT
.	.	TRBV6-5	TRBJ2-7	CARNLTPTYEQYF	TGTGCCAGAAACTTGACCCCCACCTACGAGCAGTACTTC
.	.	TRBV11-2	TRBJ2-1	CASSSVGSSYNEQFF	TGTGCCAGCAGCTCCGTCGGGAGCTCCTACAATGAGCAGTTCTTC
.	.	TRBV7-2	TRBJ1-2	CASSAGTAYDGYTF	TGTGCCAGCAGCGCCGGCACAGCCTACGATGGCTACACCTTC
.	.	TRBV6-4	TRBJ1-6	CASSEQAPGTLHF	TGTGCCAGCAGTGAACAGGCCCCCGGCACCCTCCACTTT
TRBD1	.	TRBV7-8	TRBJ1-2	CASSLEGWAGGRYGYTF	TGTGCCAGCAGCTTAGAAGGGTGGGCAGGGGGCAGGTATGGCTACACCTTC
.	once	TRBV5-1	TRBJ1-1	CASSLIPSRTEAFF	TGCGCCAGCAGCTTGATCCCTTCGCGCACTGAAGCTTTCTTT
.	.	TRBV9	TRBJ1-3	CASSATVGNTIYF	TGTGCCAGCAGCGCCACAGTGGGAAACACCATATATTTT
.	.	TRBV24-1	TRBJ1-4	CATSVRDGNEKLFF	TGTGCCACCAGTGTACGGGACGGAAATGAAAAACTGTTTTTT
TRBD1	.	TRBV19	TRBJ2-1	CASSILRGRRDEQFF	TGTGCCAGTAGTATTTTAAGGGGGCGACGCGATGAGCAGTTCTTC
TRBD2	.	TRBV6-5	TRBJ2-7	CASSYKAGVSYEQYF	TGTGCCAGCAGTTACAAAGCGGGGGTCTCCTACGAGCAGTACTTC
.	.	TRBV24-1	TRBJ2-2	CATSDRTQSGELFF	TGTGCCACCAGTGATCGGACCCAGTCGGGGGAGCTGTTTTTT
.	once	TRBV3-1/TRBV3-2	TRBJ1-6	CASSLGLGNSPLHF	TGTGCCAGCAGCCTGGGGCTCGGGAATTCACCCCTCCACTTT
.	.	TRBV7-6	TRBJ2-6	CASSPLGAGTGANVLTF	TGTGCCAGCAGCCCCTTGGGGGCAGGGACTGGGGCCAACGTCCTGACTTTC
.	.	TRBV7-3	TRBJ1-1	CASSLSGNTEAFF	TGTGCCAGCAGCTTATCGGGGAACACTGAAGCTTTCTTT
TRBD2	once	TRBV2	TRBJ2-7	CASSAGGNNYEQYF	TGTGCCAGCAGTGCGGGGGGAAATAACTACGAGCAGTACTTC
.	.	TRBV7-9	TRBJ2-5	CASSLMTKETQYF	TGTGCCAGCAGCTTAATGACTAAAGAGACCCAGTACTTC
.	.	TRBV4-1	TRBJ1-1	CASSRGWLSAEAFF	TGCGCCAGCAGCCGAGGATGGTTAAGCGCTGAAGCTTTCTTT
.	.	TRBV10-3	TRBJ1-1	CAISEFQGEAFF	TGTGCCATCAGTGAGTTTCAGGGTGAAGCTTTCTTT
TRBD1	once	TRBV13	TRBJ2-7	CASSQGDRDRNEQYF	TGTGCCAGCAGTCAGGGAGACAGGGATAGAAACGAGCAGTACTTC
TRBD1	.	TRBV7-8	TRBJ2-7	CASSLVTGGFYEQYF	TGTGCCAGCAGCTTAGTGACAGGGGGCTTCTACGAGCAGTACTTC
.	.	TRBV13	TRBJ1-1	CASSFLTGLDTEAFF	TGTGCCAGCAGCTTTCTCACAGGGCTTGACACTGAAGCTTTCTTT
.	.	TRBV3-1/TRBV3-2	TRBJ2-5	CASSQDVGKETQYF	TGTGCCAGCAGCCAAGACGTGGGGAAGGAGACCCAGTACTTC
TRBD1	.	TRBV30	TRBJ1-4	CAWSVLRDSPTNEKLFF	TGTGCCTGGAGTGTACTTCGGGACAGTCCAACTAATGAAAAACTGTTTTTT
.	.	TRBV5-1	TRBJ2-7	CASSLSLGGKSYEQYF	TGCGCCAGCAGCTTGTCTCTGGGGGGAAAGTCCTACGAGCAGTACTTC
.	once	TRBV6-2/TRBV6-3	TRBJ2-1	CASSYSMPDYNEQFF	TGTGCCAGCAGTTACTCGATGCCAGACTACAATGAGCAGTTCTTC
TRBD1	.	TRBV11-3	TRBJ2-1	CASSSGTGGGNEQFF	TGTGCCAGCAGCTCCGGGACAGGGGGTGGCAATGAGCAGTTCTTC
.	.	TRBV9	TRBJ1-1	CATSKLENTEAFF	TGTGCCACCTCAAAGCTTGAGAACACTGAAGCTTTCTTT
TRBD1	.	TRBV13	TRBJ2-7	CASSLGGGQGREQYF	TGTGCCAGCAGCTTAGGGGGGGGACAGGGCCGGGAGCAGTACTTC
TRBD1	few	TRBV7-2	TRBJ1-5	CASSWLTGGDQPQHF	TGTGCCAGCAGCTGGTTGACAGGGGGCGATCAGCCCCAGCATTTT
.	.	TRBV10-3	TRBJ2-7	CAISEISNEQYF	TGTGCCATCAGTGAGATATCTAACGAGCAGTACTTC
.	.	TRBV7-2	TRBJ1-6	CASSSSPAQGVSPLHF	TGTGCCAGCAGCTCCTCTCCGGCACAGGGAGTGTCACCCCTCCACTTT
TRBD1	once	TRBV30	TRBJ1-4	CAWSRGQGNEKLFF	TGTGCCTGGAGTCGGGGACAGGGTAATGAAAAACTGTTTTTT
.	once	TRBV5-6	TRBJ1-5	CASSRERGVNSNQPQHF	TGTGCCAGCAGCCGTGAGCGGGGGGTGAATAGCAATCAGCCCCAGCATTTT
TRBD2	.	TRBV4-1	TRBJ2-1	CASSRGGLAENEQFF	TGCGCCAGCAGCCGAGGAGGACTAGCTGAGAATGAGCAGTTCTTC
.	.	TRBV5-1	TRBJ1-2	CASSLDGEYGYTF	TGCGCCAGCAGCTTGGATGGGGAATATGGCTACACCTTC
TRBD2	.	TRBV5-4	TRBJ2-3	CASRLAGSGGTDTQYF	TGTGCCAGCAGACTAGCGGGATCGGGGGGTACAGATACGCAGTATTTT
TRBD1	.	TRBV6-5	TRBJ2-7	CASSYSIRGKSYEQYF	TGTGCCAGCAGTTACTCGATCAGGGGGAAATCCTACGAGCAGTACTTC
.	.	TRBV30	TRBJ1-2	CAWTERRNGYTF	TGTGCCTGGACGGAGAGACGAAATGGCTACACCTTC
.	.	TRBV28	TRBJ1-1	CASSPGGYTEAFF	TGTGCCAGCAGTCCAGGAGGTTACACTGAAGCTTTCTTT
.	.	TRBV2	TRBJ1-5	CASSEEQGRNQPQHF	TGTGCCAGCAGTGAGGAACAGGGCCGAAATCAGCCCCAGCATTTT
.	.	TRBV12-3/TRBV12-4	TRBJ1-5	CASRRDSNQPQHF	TGTGCCAGCAGACGGGACAGCAATCAGCCCCAGCATTTT
TRBD1	.	TRBV18	TRBJ2-7	CASSQDRGSYEQYF	TGTGCCAGCTCTCAGGACAGGGGCTCCTACGAGCAGTACTTC
.	.	TRBV15	TRBJ2-7	CATSGESYEQYF	TGTGCCACCTCAGGGGAATCCTACGAGCAGTACTTC
.	.	TRBV12-5	TRBJ2-3	CASAPGTRTDTQYF	TGTGCTAGTGCCCCCGGTACGCGCACAGATACGCAGTATTTT
.	.	TRBV5-6	TRBJ2-7	CASSLQGYRDPSYEQYF	TGTGCCAGCAGCTTGCAAGGTTACAGGGACCCCTCCTACGAGCAGTACTTC
.	.	TRBV6-1	TRBJ1-2	CASSEFTGSGYTF	TGTGCCAGCAGTGAATTTACTGGTAGTGGCTACACCTTC
.	.	TRBV29-1	TRBJ1-1	CSVVGGDTEAFF	TGCAGCGTTGTGGGGGGTGACACTGAAGCTTTCTTT
.	once	TRBV5-6	TRBJ1-1	CASSLAGVTEAFF	TGTGCCAGCAGCTTGGCCGGGGTGACTGAAGCTTTCTTT
TRBD2	.	TRBV5-1	TRBJ2-1	CASSLRTSGDNEQFF	TGCGCCAGCAGCCTTCGGACTAGCGGGGACAATGAGCAGTTCTTC
.	.	TRBV28	TRBJ1-2	CASSFINYGYTF	TGTGCCAGCAGTTTTATTAACTATGGCTACACCTTC
.	.	TRBV6-5	TRBJ2-5	CASRAGYPKETQYF	TGTGCCAGCAGAGCAGGCTACCCCAAAGAGACCCAGTACTTC
.	.	TRBV6-5	TRBJ2-5	CASRRETQYF	TGTGCCAGCCGAAGGGAGACCCAGTACTTC
.	.	TRBV5-4	TRBJ1-1	CASSFDPIAGASTEAFF	TGTGCCAGCAGCTTCGACCCCATTGCAGGGGCTAGCACTGAAGCTTTCTTT
.	.	TRBV2	TRBJ1-1	CASSRPYEAFF	TGTGCCAGCAGTCGCCCCTATGAAGCTTTCTTT
.	.	TRBV6-5	TRBJ1-1	CASSYDSPANTEAFF	TGTGCCAGCAGCTACGACAGCCCGGCGAACACTGAAGCTTTCTTT
TRBD1	once	TRBV30	TRBJ2-3	CAFDRVEADTQYF	TGTGCCTTTGACAGGGTCGAAGCAGATACGCAGTATTTT